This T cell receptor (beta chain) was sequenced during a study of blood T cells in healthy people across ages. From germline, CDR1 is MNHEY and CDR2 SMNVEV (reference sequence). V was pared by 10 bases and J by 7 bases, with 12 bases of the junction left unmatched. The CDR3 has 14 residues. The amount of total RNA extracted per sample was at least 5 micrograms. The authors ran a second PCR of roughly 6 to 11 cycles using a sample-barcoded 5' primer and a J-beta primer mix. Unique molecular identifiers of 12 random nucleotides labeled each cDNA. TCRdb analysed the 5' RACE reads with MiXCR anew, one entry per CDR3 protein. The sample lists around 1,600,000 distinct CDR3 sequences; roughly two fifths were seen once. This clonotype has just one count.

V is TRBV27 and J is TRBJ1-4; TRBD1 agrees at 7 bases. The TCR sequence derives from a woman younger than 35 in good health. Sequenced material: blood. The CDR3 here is CATKPDRAFEKLFF. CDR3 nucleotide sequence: TGTGCCACTAAGCCAGACAGGGCCTTTGAAAAACTGTTTTTT.